The following is a T cell receptor (beta chain) sequence with its context. Its antigen is still unknown. Per-base qualities were not stored, and no clone one base away is much larger. The data stem from a study of blood T cell repertoires in COVID-19 (dated by TCRdb to the early 2020s). About the study as a whole: Samples from collaborators originated in the United States, Italy and Spain and spanned both the acute and convalescent phases of COVID-19. The material from the prospective study consisted of cDNA or gDNA derived from T cells, B-cell-depleted T cells, or PBMCs. Samples were obtained from the ongoing ImmuneRACE study (first 160 participants) and from 1,200 or so subjects provided by 6 global collaborators. Where HLA class I and class II types were available, the types were taken from metadata supplied by the sample provider, not from assay-based typing. The repertoires were released in a freely available public database intended as a resource for research on the immune response to SARS-CoV-2. Deeply sampled blood TCRbeta repertoires from subjects exposed to, actively infected with, or recovered from COVID-19 were included in the dataset. Sample metadata almost always included a de-identified subject ID, COVID-19 status, age in years and sex. General conclusions and limits of the study: Clinical and demographic metadata were provided uncurated, with the amount varying by source and participant.

Collaborating institutions collected whole blood in K2EDTA tubes following their own protocols. For TCRbeta analysis, collaborators shipped samples in one of three forms: frozen whole blood, isolated PBMCs, or DNA extracted from either of those sample types. TCRbeta CDR3 regions were amplified from genomic DNA using the immunoSEQ Assay, a bias-controlled multiplex PCR. Per the original workflow: Within the assay, amplification of reference gene primers was used to estimate how many nucleated cells each sample contained. Sequence reads were collapsed and filtered to measure the absolute abundance of every unique TCRbeta CDR3 rearrangement. For each sample, productive Simpson clonality was calculated as the square root of Simpson's diversity index across productive rearrangements. TCRdb re-hosts the immuneACCESS table, in-frame sequences only. Its copies lack some clones; in the studies checked, an unresolved V gene accounts for under half of them, and the cause for the rest is not known. The D gene and trimming were derived from the DNA, and the V and J assignments and clone size from that table. Counted in this sample were about 230,000 clones; approximately 81% of them appeared once. About 7.4% of the sample goes to the ten largest clones.

V drops 0 bases and J drops 6 bases, leaving 12 bases in between. The CDR3 runs 15 residues from the cysteine to the phenylalanine. The retained sequence is limited to the CDR3, 45 bases, with the frame set at the first base. The germline V gene (reference sequence) yields SGHNT for CDR1 and YYREEE for CDR2. Rearrangement joined TRBV5-4 to TRBJ2-2; the D region possibly corresponds to TRBD2 (6 bases align). This clonotype originated in a woman aged 80 or older with acute or convalescent COVID-19. The sequenced sample consisted of peripheral blood. The bases read TGTGCCAGCAGCTTGGAATCGGGAGTGGCCGGGGAGCTGTTTTTT. Its coded protein is CASSLESGVAGELFF.